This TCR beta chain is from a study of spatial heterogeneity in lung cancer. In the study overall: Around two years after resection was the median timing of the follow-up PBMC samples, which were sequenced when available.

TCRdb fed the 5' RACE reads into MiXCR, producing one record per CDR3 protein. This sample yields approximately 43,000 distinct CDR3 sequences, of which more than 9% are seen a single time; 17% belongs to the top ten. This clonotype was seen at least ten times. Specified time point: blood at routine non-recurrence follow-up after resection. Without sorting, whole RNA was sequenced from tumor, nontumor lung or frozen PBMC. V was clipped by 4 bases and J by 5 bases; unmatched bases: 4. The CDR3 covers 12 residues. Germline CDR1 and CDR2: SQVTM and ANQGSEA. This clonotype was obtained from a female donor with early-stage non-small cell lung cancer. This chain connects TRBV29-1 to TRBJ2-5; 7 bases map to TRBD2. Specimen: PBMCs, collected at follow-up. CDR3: CSVVRGGETQYF. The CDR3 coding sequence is TGCAGCGTTGTGCGGGGAGGGGAGACCCAGTACTTC.